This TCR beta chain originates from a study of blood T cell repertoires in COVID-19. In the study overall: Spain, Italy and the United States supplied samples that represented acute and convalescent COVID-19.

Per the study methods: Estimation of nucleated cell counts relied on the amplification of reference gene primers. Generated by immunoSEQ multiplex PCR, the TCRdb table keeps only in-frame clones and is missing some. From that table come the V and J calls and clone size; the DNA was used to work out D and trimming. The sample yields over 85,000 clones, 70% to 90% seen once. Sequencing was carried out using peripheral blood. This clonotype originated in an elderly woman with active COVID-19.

The CDR3 loop reads CASSLLADGTINTIYF. CDR3 DNA sequence: TGTGCCAGCAGTTTACTCGCAGACGGGACTATAAACACCATATATTTT. V usage is TRBV28 and J usage is TRBJ1-3, with D maybe TRBD1 (5 bases). Looked up from germline, CDR1 is MDHEN and CDR2 is SYDVKM. The CDR3 spans 16 residues. Trimming cost V 2 bases and J 6 bases, with 17 bases left between them.